This T cell receptor (beta chain) was sequenced during a study of T cells in Graves' hyperthyroidism and ophthalmopathy. Overall study results and limits: Most clonotypes that expanded in the thyroid above 0.001 also showed up in blood.

It was uncontrolled infection, other autoimmune disease, pregnancy or lactation that excluded patients. For the diagnoses, clinical symptoms, serum thyroxine and TRAb, thyroid ultrasound and orbital computed tomography were used. A 10 ml volume of fresh peripheral blood provided the PBMCs. Germline V CDR1 and CDR2: SGHAT, FQNNGV. Trimming removed 5 bases from V and 2 bases from J, with 14 bases in between. The CDR3 length is 15 residues. In the case of this clonotype: Its specificity is unknown.

Amplified TCR beta CDR3 regions derived from RNA transcripts. First-round RT-PCR with HTBI primers amplified the TCR CDR3 region. A single record per CDR3 protein comes from TCRdb applying MiXCR to the multiplex PCR reads. The repertoire holds 800,000 or so distinct CDR3 sequences, with 38% as singletons. The chain couples TRBV11-2 to TRBJ2-3, with D possibly matching TRBD1 (6 bases). The sequence was obtained from a man aged 18 to 29 with Graves' hyperthyroidism. The material sequenced was blood. This chain's CDR3 is CASSQETGPTDTQYF. The CDR3 DNA reads TGTGCCAGCAGCCAAGAAACAGGGCCCACAGATACGCAGTATTTT. Together with reference TRBV11-2 and TRBJ2-3, the CDR3 gives the full variable domain: EAGVAQSPRYKIIEKRQSVAFWCNPISGHATLYWYQQILGQGPKLLIQFQNNGVVDDSQLPKDRFSAERLKGVDSTLKIQPAKLEDSAVYLCASSQETGPTDTQYFGPGTRLTVL.